This is a list of T cell receptor beta chains from one sample in a study of T cell repertoires in cytomegalovirus infection. These TCRs are of unknown antigen specificity. TCRdb recomputed calls from the reads with MiXCR, one row per CDR3 protein. The table has 310,000 or so distinct CDR3 sequences, 25% seen once. The material sequenced was cultured PBMCs, taken from culture after CMV antigen stimulation. These receptors all come from a human donor in good health (CMV status not recorded). Some clones in this sample may be carry-over from other donors' samples. CDR3s include the opening cysteine and the closing phenylalanine or tryptophan. The D gene is left open where the match is weak. Rows give clone size only sometimes, using once, few, many, or a class for an expanded clone.

size	J	D	V	length	CDR3	DNA
.	TRBJ2-1	.	TRBV7-9	16	CASSSGLGTYYNEQFF	TGTGCCAGCAGCTCCGGTCTTGGGACCTATTACAATGAGCAGTTCTTC
.	TRBJ1-1	.	TRBV4-1	13	CASTIQGNTEAFF	TGCGCCAGCACCATACAGGGGAACACTGAAGCTTTCTTT
.	TRBJ2-3	.	TRBV9	13	CASSAGAPDTQYF	TGTGCCAGCAGCGCGGGGGCCCCAGATACGCAGTATTTT
many	TRBJ2-3	.	TRBV7-2	17	CASSFLPTRRGTDTQYF	TGTGCCAGCAGCTTTCTCCCGACAAGACGGGGCACAGATACGCAGTATTTT
many	TRBJ2-2	.	TRBV7-2	12	CASSFHTGELFF	TGTGCCAGCAGCTTCCACACCGGGGAGCTGTTTTTT
few	TRBJ1-1	.	TRBV29-1	13	CSVGLTGGTEVFF	TGCAGCGTTGGACTAACGGGGGGCACTGAAGTTTTCTTT
few	TRBJ1-2	TRBD1	TRBV4-3	17	CASSPTRTGTGPYGYTF	TGCGCCAGCAGCCCGACCAGGACAGGGACCGGCCCGTATGGCTACACCTTC
many	TRBJ2-2	TRBD2	TRBV6-2/TRBV6-3	17	CASSQPGLAGDSGELFF	TGTGCCAGCAGTCAACCTGGACTAGCGGGAGATTCCGGGGAGCTGTTTTTT
.	TRBJ2-3	TRBD2	TRBV6-6	18	CASSDSPFAGGGTDTQYF	TGTGCCAGCAGTGATTCCCCCTTCGCGGGAGGCGGGACAGATACGCAGTATTTT
.	TRBJ2-3	TRBD2	TRBV6-2/TRBV6-3	14	CASALAGVADTQYF	TGTGCCAGCGCTCTAGCGGGAGTAGCCGATACGCAGTATTTT
.	TRBJ2-1	.	TRBV4-2	14	CASSQGLGYNEQFF	TGTGCCAGCAGCCAAGGTCTCGGTTACAATGAGCAGTTCTTC
few	TRBJ2-3	TRBD2	TRBV20-1	17	CSARDSRASGYTDTQYF	TGCAGTGCTAGAGATTCTAGGGCTAGCGGATACACAGATACGCAGTATTTT
many	TRBJ2-7	TRBD2	TRBV7-2	16	CASSLQLAGASYEQYF	TGTGCCAGCAGCTTACAACTAGCGGGGGCTTCCTACGAGCAGTACTTC
many	TRBJ2-1	.	TRBV7-2	15	CASSLAGRGDNEQFF	TGTGCCAGCAGCTTAGCTGGCAGGGGCGACAATGAGCAGTTCTTC
.	TRBJ2-3	TRBD2	TRBV7-3	15	CASSLSGRRTDTQYF	TGTGCCAGCAGCTTAAGCGGGAGACGCACAGATACGCAGTATTTT
few	TRBJ1-2	.	TRBV6-1	15	CASSSHLLTNYGYTF	TGTGCCAGCAGCTCTCATCTACTAACTAACTATGGCTACACCTTC
.	TRBJ2-1	TRBD2	TRBV28	16	CASSRPGLAGDNEQFF	TGTGCCAGCAGTCGACCAGGACTAGCGGGAGACAATGAGCAGTTCTTC
many	TRBJ2-1	.	TRBV7-9	13	CASSLLADNEQFF	TGTGCCAGCAGCTTACTTGCCGACAATGAGCAGTTCTTC
.	TRBJ1-1	TRBD1	TRBV19	15	CASSIIGQGTAEAFF	TGTGCCAGTAGTATTATAGGACAGGGGACCGCTGAAGCTTTCTTT
few	TRBJ2-5	.	TRBV10-3	15	CAIRVGQNSQETQYF	TGTGCCATCCGGGTCGGGCAGAACAGCCAAGAGACCCAGTACTTC
.	TRBJ2-5	TRBD2	TRBV29-1	13	CSALAGNQETQYF	TGCAGCGCCCTAGCGGGGAACCAAGAGACCCAGTACTTC
many	TRBJ2-1	.	TRBV7-6	15	CASSLMSGQDNEQFF	TGTGCCAGCAGCTTAATGTCGGGGCAAGACAATGAGCAGTTCTTC
few	TRBJ2-1	.	TRBV6-6	13	CATQGQINNEQFF	TGTGCCACCCAGGGGCAGATTAACAATGAGCAGTTCTTC
.	TRBJ2-1	TRBD2	TRBV27	18	CASSLALAGPFNYNEQFF	TGTGCCAGCAGTTTAGCTCTAGCGGGCCCCTTTAATTACAATGAGCAGTTCTTC
.	TRBJ1-5	.	TRBV19	14	CASSIQGGGQPQHF	TGTGCCAGTAGTATCCAGGGCGGGGGACAGCCCCAGCATTTT
many	TRBJ1-5	TRBD1	TRBV12-5	19	CASGLVRDRGRGEGQPQHF	TGTGCTAGTGGTTTGGTTCGGGACAGGGGGCGAGGGGAAGGACAGCCCCAGCATTTT
many	TRBJ1-1	.	TRBV7-8	13	CASSFSGNTEAFF	TGTGCCAGCAGCTTCAGTGGGAACACTGAAGCTTTCTTT
many	TRBJ2-3	.	TRBV7-2	13	CASRIAGADTQYF	TGTGCCAGCAGGATCGCGGGTGCAGATACGCAGTATTTT
.	TRBJ2-7	TRBD2	TRBV18	16	CASSPQGIAGVREQYF	TGTGCCAGCTCACCACAAGGAATAGCGGGAGTGCGGGAGCAGTACTTC
once	TRBJ1-4	.	TRBV5-1	14	CASSLRPSNEKLFF	TGCGCCAGCAGCTTACGCCCTTCCAATGAAAAACTGTTTTTT
few	TRBJ2-5	TRBD1	TRBV28	16	CASSLWGQGLQETQYF	TGTGCCAGCAGTTTATGGGGACAGGGTTTACAAGAGACCCAGTACTTC
.	TRBJ2-6	.	TRBV19	15	CASQGGGFGANVLTF	TGTGCCAGCCAGGGGGGGGGGTTTGGGGCCAACGTCCTGACTTTC
.	TRBJ1-1	.	TRBV4-3	15	CASSQDFSGKTEAFF	TGCGCCAGCAGCCAAGACTTCTCAGGAAAAACTGAAGCTTTCTTT
few	TRBJ1-1	TRBD1	TRBV6-1	16	CASRGQGARMNTEAFF	TGTGCCAGCAGGGGACAGGGGGCCCGAATGAACACTGAAGCTTTCTTT
many	TRBJ2-5	TRBD2	TRBV7-2	17	CASSLWGGSSNQETQYF	TGTGCCAGCAGCTTATGGGGCGGGAGTAGTAACCAAGAGACCCAGTACTTC
few	TRBJ2-1	TRBD2	TRBV20-1	16	CSARETGTSGYNEQFF	TGCAGTGCTAGAGAGACCGGGACTAGCGGCTACAATGAGCAGTTCTTC
.	TRBJ1-1	TRBD1	TRBV6-2/TRBV6-3	15	CASRAHGQGGTEAFF	TGTGCCAGCAGAGCACATGGGCAGGGGGGCACTGAAGCTTTCTTT
few	TRBJ2-2	TRBD2	TRBV19	15	CASSRLAGETGELFF	TGTGCCAGTAGCCGACTAGCGGGAGAAACCGGGGAGCTGTTTTTT
.	TRBJ1-1	.	TRBV28	17	CASSLSASAGLNTEAFF	TGTGCCAGCAGTTTAAGTGCGTCGGCAGGACTCAACACTGAAGCTTTCTTT
.	TRBJ2-7	.	TRBV2	12	CASKGSYYEQYF	TGTGCCAGCAAGGGCTCTTACTACGAGCAGTACTTC
many	TRBJ2-2	.	TRBV7-2	15	CASSQNSGNTGELFF	TGTGCCAGCAGCCAAAATAGCGGGAACACCGGGGAGCTGTTTTTT
.	TRBJ2-1	TRBD2	TRBV11-1	15	CASSLSGSKYNEQFF	TGTGCCAGCAGCTTAAGCGGGAGTAAGTACAATGAGCAGTTCTTC
.	TRBJ2-5	.	TRBV6-5	15	CASSYSGALMETQYF	TGTGCCAGCAGTTACTCGGGAGCCCTAATGGAGACCCAGTACTTC
many	TRBJ2-1	TRBD2	TRBV11-3	17	CASSLGLAQREFDEQFF	TGTGCCAGCAGCTTAGGGCTTGCGCAGCGGGAGTTTGATGAGCAGTTCTTC
many	TRBJ2-3	.	TRBV11-3	12	CASRTLGDTQYF	TGTGCCAGCAGGACGCTTGGAGATACGCAGTATTTT
once	TRBJ1-5	.	TRBV7-2	14	CASSLVNSNQPQHF	TGTGCCAGCAGCTTAGTTAATAGCAATCAGCCCCAGCATTTT
few	TRBJ2-1	.	TRBV6-5	15	CASSYSGVSYNEQFF	TGTGCCAGCAGTTACTCGGGGGTATCCTACAATGAGCAGTTCTTC
.	TRBJ1-1	.	TRBV6-5	15	CASSYSGLRGTEAFF	TGTGCCAGCAGTTACTCGGGACTGAGGGGCACTGAAGCTTTCTTT
.	TRBJ1-1	.	TRBV11-1	16	CASSLATGRLNTEAFF	TGTGCCAGCAGCTTAGCCACAGGACGGTTGAACACTGAAGCTTTCTTT
.	TRBJ1-5	.	TRBV12-3/TRBV12-4	15	CASSLWGGVNQPQHF	TGTGCCAGCAGTTTATGGGGGGGGGTCAATCAGCCCCAGCATTTT
few	TRBJ2-1	.	TRBV27	15	CASKGEEGSYNEQFF	TGTGCCAGCAAGGGAGAAGAGGGCTCCTACAATGAGCAGTTCTTC
many	TRBJ2-1	.	TRBV6-2/TRBV6-3	13	CASTSKPGNEQFF	TGTGCCAGCACCTCAAAACCCGGCAATGAGCAGTTCTTC
few	TRBJ2-2	.	TRBV7-8	12	CASSTGSGELFF	TGTGCCAGCAGCACAGGGTCTGGGGAGCTGTTTTTT
.	TRBJ2-3	TRBD2	TRBV11-2	11	CASGGTRFWYF	TGTGCCAGCGGTGGGACTAGATTTTGGTATTTT
many	TRBJ2-1	TRBD2	TRBV7-9	22	CASSQDRDGPSGRLNSYNEQFF	TGTGCCAGCAGCCAAGACAGGGACGGTCCTAGCGGGAGGCTGAACTCCTACAATGAGCAGTTCTTC